This is a list of T cell receptor beta chains from one sample in a study of T cell clonotyping in hematopoietic cell transplantation. Assay: immunoSEQ multiplex PCR; the TCRdb copy retains only in-frame clones and omits some. This table has several thousand clones, just under 90% appearing once. Material: PBMCs, obtained 100 days after allogeneic stem cell transplant. These receptors were collected from a male patient aged 45-60 years who had an allogeneic stem cell transplant from a related donor, so the T cells may come from the graft donor. Some clones in this sample may be carry-over from other donors' samples. Each CDR3 is given with its conserved first and last residue. A D gene is named only where the DNA matches it firmly. A clone size is listed for some rows: how often the clone was seen (once, few, many), or a class if it is expanded.

d_call	j_call	v_call	clone_size	cdr3_length	cdr3_nt	cdr3_aa
-	TRBJ1-1	TRBV5-6	-	13	TGTGCCAGCAGCTTGAGTTATGCCACCGAAGCTTTCTTT	CASSLSYATEAFF
-	TRBJ1-2	TRBV7-2	-	12	TGTGCCAGCAGCTTCGACAGCTATGGCTACACCTTC	CASSFDSYGYTF
-	TRBJ2-1	TRBV18	-	12	TGTGCCAGCTCACCACTCTCCTATGAGCAGTTCTTC	CASSPLSYEQFF
-	TRBJ2-5	TRBV7-8	-	15	TGTGCCAGCAGCGGGAGGAGCGGGTCTTGGGAGACCCAGTACTTC	CASSGRSGSWETQYF
-	TRBJ1-1	TRBV6-6	-	14	TGTGCCAGCAGTTACGTAGCGGGGAACACTGAAGCTTTCTTT	CASSYVAGNTEAFF
-	TRBJ1-2	TRBV28	once	14	TGTGCCAGCAGTCCAGACAGGTTTAACTATGGCTACACCTTC	CASSPDRFNYGYTF
-	TRBJ2-3	TRBV25-1	-	15	TGTGCCAGCAGTGATACAGGGGGGGGCACAGATACGCAGTATTTT	CASSDTGGGTDTQYF
-	TRBJ1-2	TRBV30	-	16	TGTGCCTGGAGTGTTGGATGGTCGTCGGGGGTCGATGGCTACACCTTC	CAWSVGWSSGVDGYTF
TRBD1	TRBJ1-1	TRBV5-6	-	14	TGTGCCAGCAGCTTGACAGGGGGGAACACTGAAGCTTTCTTT	CASSLTGGNTEAFF
-	TRBJ2-7	TRBV30	-	12	TGTGCCTGGAGCGGAAGGGGCGACGAGCAGTACTTC	CAWSGRGDEQYF
-	TRBJ1-2	TRBV6-1	-	10	TGTGCCCTTAATATCGGTGGCTACACCTTC	CALNIGGYTF
-	TRBJ2-3	TRBV4-2	few	17	TGTGCCAGCAGCCCTAAGCGCCGGACTACCTACACAGATACGCAGTATTTT	CASSPKRRTTYTDTQYF
-	TRBJ1-4	TRBV15	-	12	TGTGCCACCAGCAGAGACGGTGAAAAACTGTTTTTT	CATSRDGEKLFF
-	TRBJ2-2	TRBV2	-	12	TGTGCCAGCAAGCTGAACACCGGGGAGCTGTTTTTT	CASKLNTGELFF
-	TRBJ1-2	TRBV5-4	-	12	TGTGCCAGCAGCCCGGCTAATGAGGGCTACACCTTC	CASSPANEGYTF
-	TRBJ2-7	TRBV27	few	12	TGTGCCAGCAGCTCCCTGAACCACGAGCAGTACTTC	CASSSLNHEQYF
-	TRBJ2-5	TRBV14	once	12	TGTGCCAGCAGCCAACCCCAAGAGACCCAGTACTTC	CASSQPQETQYF
TRBD1	TRBJ1-3	TRBV30	-	17	TGCGCCTGGAGTAAGGCAGGGGGCGCTTTTTCCGGAAACACCATATATTTT	CAWSKAGGAFSGNTIYF
TRBD1	TRBJ1-4	TRBV5-1	-	15	TGCGCCAGCAGCAGGGGACAGGAAGGTGGCGAAAAACTGTTTTTT	CASSRGQEGGEKLFF
-	TRBJ1-1	TRBV2	-	12	TGTGCCAGCAGTGAATCATCAATTGAAGCTTTCTTT	CASSESSIEAFF
-	TRBJ1-1	TRBV4-2	-	16	TGTGCCAGCACCGAGCGGGGGGGTACGATGAACACTGAAGCTTTCTTT	CASTERGGTMNTEAFF
TRBD2	TRBJ2-2	TRBV2	-	20	TGTGCCAGCAGAGGACTAGCGGGTCTCGGGAGTATATGGAACACCGGGGAGCTGTTTTTT	CASRGLAGLGSIWNTGELFF
-	TRBJ1-1	TRBV30	-	12	TGTGCCTGGAGCGGCTACGGTACTGAAGCTTTCTTT	CAWSGYGTEAFF
-	TRBJ1-1	TRBV5-1	-	17	TGCGCCAGCAGCTTGGTTCCGACAGCCTCGATGAACACTGAAGCTTTCTTT	CASSLVPTASMNTEAFF
-	TRBJ1-2	TRBV28	-	13	TGTGCCATACAGAGTGGGCTCAACTATGGCTACACCTTC	CAIQSGLNYGYTF
TRBD1	TRBJ2-7	TRBV11-2	-	15	TGTGCCAGCAGCTTCGTGGACAGGGAATCCTACGAGCAGTACTTC	CASSFVDRESYEQYF
-	TRBJ2-3	TRBV7-8	-	16	TGTGCCAGCAGCTTGGTAGTTGGGGCAGACACAGATACGCAGTATTTT	CASSLVVGADTDTQYF
-	TRBJ1-1	TRBV4-1	few	14	TGCGCCAGCAGCCGGGGGAGGGTGAACACTGAAGCTTTCTTT	CASSRGRVNTEAFF
-	TRBJ2-7	TRBV5-5	-	16	TGTGCCAGCAGCTTGGCCCCAGGAGGGGAGACCTACGAGCAGTACTTC	CASSLAPGGETYEQYF
TRBD1	TRBJ1-1	TRBV5-6	-	13	TGTGCCAGCAGTTTATACAGGGGTACTGAAGCTTTCTTT	CASSLYRGTEAFF
TRBD2	TRBJ2-7	TRBV11-2	-	14	TGTGCCAGCAGCCTAGCGGGAGGCCCCTACGAGCAGTACTTC	CASSLAGGPYEQYF
-	TRBJ2-7	TRBV2	-	15	TGTGCCAGCACCCAGCTTGGGGGACTTACCTACGAGCAGTACTTC	CASTQLGGLTYEQYF
TRBD2	TRBJ2-7	TRBV5-4	-	16	TGTGCCAGCAGCCTACAACTAGCGGGGGGCCCCTACGAGCAGTACTTC	CASSLQLAGGPYEQYF
-	TRBJ1-5	TRBV30	-	14	TGTGCCTGGAGTGTGGGTGGGGGCAATCAGCCCCAGCATTTT	CAWSVGGGNQPQHF
-	TRBJ1-4	TRBV5-1	-	14	TGCGCCAGCAGCTTGTCGATCAGGGGTGAAAAACTGTTTTTT	CASSLSIRGEKLFF
-	TRBJ1-2	TRBV29-1	-	14	TGCAGCGTCGGGACTGTTGGGGTGAACTATGGCTACACCTTC	CSVGTVGVNYGYTF
-	TRBJ2-7	TRBV7-2	-	13	TGTGCCAGCAGCTTAGTGCGTAACTACGAGCAGTACTTC	CASSLVRNYEQYF
-	TRBJ1-1	TRBV2	-	12	TGTGCCAGCACAGGGGTGGGCACTGAAGCTTTCTTT	CASTGVGTEAFF
TRBD1	TRBJ1-5	TRBV2	-	14	TGTGCCAGTGCACTAGGACAGGCTGGGGAGCCCCAGCATTTT	CASALGQAGEPQHF
-	TRBJ1-2	TRBV7-9	-	16	TGTGCCAGCAGCTTAGCGCCAGAGGATCTTAACTATGGCTACACCTTC	CASSLAPEDLNYGYTF
-	TRBJ2-7	TRBV29-1	once	11	TGCAGCGTTAGTGCTCACTACGAGCAGTACTTC	CSVSAHYEQYF
-	TRBJ1-4	TRBV30	-	11	TGTGCCTGCCGGCGGACGGAAAAACTGTTTTTT	CACRRTEKLFF
-	TRBJ1-3	TRBV5-1	few	15	TGCGCCAGCAGCACTGGACCGCTCTCTGGAAACACCATATATTTT	CASSTGPLSGNTIYF